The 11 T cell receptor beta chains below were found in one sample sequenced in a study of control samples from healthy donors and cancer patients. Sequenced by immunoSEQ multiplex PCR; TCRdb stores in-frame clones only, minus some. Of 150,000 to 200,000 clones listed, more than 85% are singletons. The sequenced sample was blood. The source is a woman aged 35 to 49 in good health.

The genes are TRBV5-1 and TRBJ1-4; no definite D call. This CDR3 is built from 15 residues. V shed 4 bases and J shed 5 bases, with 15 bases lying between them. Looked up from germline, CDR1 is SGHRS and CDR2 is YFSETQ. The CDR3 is CASSLVPGLNEKLFF. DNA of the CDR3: TGCGCCAGCAGCCTTGTGCCTGGGTTAAATGAAAAACTGTTTTTT.

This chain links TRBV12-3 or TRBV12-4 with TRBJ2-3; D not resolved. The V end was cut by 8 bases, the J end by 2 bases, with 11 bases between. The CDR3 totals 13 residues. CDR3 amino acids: CASAGYNTDTQYF. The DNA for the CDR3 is TGTGCCAGCGCCGGGTATAACACAGATACGCAGTATTTT.

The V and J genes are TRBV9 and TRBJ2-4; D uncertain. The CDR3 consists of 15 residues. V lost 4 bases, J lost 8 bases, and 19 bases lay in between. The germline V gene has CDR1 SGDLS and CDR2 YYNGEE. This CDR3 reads CASSRRPGGEDIQYF. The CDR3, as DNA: TGTGCCAGCAGCCGCCGTCCGGGCGGCGAAGACATTCAGTACTTC. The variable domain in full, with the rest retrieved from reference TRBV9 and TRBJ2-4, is DSGVTQTPKHLITATGQRVTLRCSPRSGDLSVYWYQQSLDQGLQFLIQYYNGEERAKGNILERFSAQQFPDLHSELNLSSLELGDSALYFCASSRRPGGEDIQYFGAGTRLSVL.

CDR3 in amino acids: CSVSGALSYNEQFF. The DNA of the CDR3 is TGCAGCGTATCGGGGGCCCTCTCCTACAATGAGCAGTTCTTC. The chain is built from TRBV29-1 and TRBJ2-1; D tentatively reads TRBD1 or TRBD2 (6 bases each). V was cut by 6 bases and J by 0 bases, with 12 bases left in between. From germline, CDR1 is SQVTM and CDR2 ANQGSEA. The CDR3 has 14 residues.

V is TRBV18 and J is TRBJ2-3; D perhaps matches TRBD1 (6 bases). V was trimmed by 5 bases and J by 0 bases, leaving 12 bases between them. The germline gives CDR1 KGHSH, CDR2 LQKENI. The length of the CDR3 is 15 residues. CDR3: CASSGRGPSTDTQYF. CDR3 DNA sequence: TGTGCCAGCTCAGGCAGGGGTCCTAGCACAGATACGCAGTATTTT.

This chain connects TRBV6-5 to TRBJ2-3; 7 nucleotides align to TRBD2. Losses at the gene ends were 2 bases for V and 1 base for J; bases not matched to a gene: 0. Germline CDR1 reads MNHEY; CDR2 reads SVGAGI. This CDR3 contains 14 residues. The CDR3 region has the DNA TGTGCCAGCAGTTACCTAGCGGGCACAGATACGCAGTATTTT. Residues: CASSYLAGTDTQYF.

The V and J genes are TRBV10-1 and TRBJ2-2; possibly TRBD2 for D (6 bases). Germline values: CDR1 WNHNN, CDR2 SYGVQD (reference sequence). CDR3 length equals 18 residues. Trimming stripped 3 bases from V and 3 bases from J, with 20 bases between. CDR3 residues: CASSEGTVSGDDTGELFF. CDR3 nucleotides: TGCGCCAGCAGTGAAGGTACAGTCTCGGGGGATGACACCGGGGAGCTGTTTTTT.

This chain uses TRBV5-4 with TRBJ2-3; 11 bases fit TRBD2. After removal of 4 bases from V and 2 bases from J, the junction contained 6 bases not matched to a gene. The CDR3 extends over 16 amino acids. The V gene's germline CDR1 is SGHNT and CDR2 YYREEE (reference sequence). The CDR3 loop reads CASSPGTSGSTDTQYF. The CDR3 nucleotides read TGTGCCAGCAGCCCCGGGACTAGCGGCTCCACAGATACGCAGTATTTT.

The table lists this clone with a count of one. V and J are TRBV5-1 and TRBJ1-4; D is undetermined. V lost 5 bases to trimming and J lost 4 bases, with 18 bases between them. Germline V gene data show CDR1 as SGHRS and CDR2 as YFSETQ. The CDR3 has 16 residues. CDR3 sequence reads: CASRRWAAQHNEKLFF. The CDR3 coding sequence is TGCGCCAGCAGACGGTGGGCCGCGCAACATAATGAAAAACTGTTTTTT.

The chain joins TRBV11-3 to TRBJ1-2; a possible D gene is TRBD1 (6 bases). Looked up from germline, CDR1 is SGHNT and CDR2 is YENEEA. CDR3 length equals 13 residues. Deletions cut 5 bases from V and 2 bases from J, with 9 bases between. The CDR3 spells CASSHTGNYGYTF. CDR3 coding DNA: TGTGCCAGCAGCCATACAGGGAACTATGGCTACACCTTC.

The CDR3 loop is CASRSDSGNTIYF. Written as DNA, the CDR3 is TGTGCCAGCAGGTCAGACTCTGGAAACACCATATATTTT. The J gene is TRBJ1-3, the V gene TRBV6-5; D is unresolved. Germline loops: CDR1 MNHEY, CDR2 SVGAGI. The CDR3 is made up of 13 amino acids. The ends were cut back, 6 bases at V and 0 bases at J, with 6 bases in the middle.